This is a list of T cell receptor beta chains from one sample in a study of metastatic and nonmetastatic thyroid tumors. TCRdb reanalyzed the PCR reads with MiXCR. The sample lists approximately 40,000 clones, around 20% occurring once. The sample consisted of blood. Receptors were obtained from a female donor with papillary thyroid cancer or a benign thyroid nodule (not recorded which). Some clones in this sample may be carry-over from other donors' samples. The CDR3 runs from the conserved cysteine through the conserved F or W.

v_call: TRBV19; cdr3_aa: CASRARQAPPYEQYF
v_call: TRBV19; cdr3_aa: CASMAGRRGELFF
v_call: TRBV20-1; cdr3_aa: CSARDRRISYEQYF
v_call: TRBV6-1; cdr3_aa: CASGRTGGEQYF
v_call: TRBV12-3/TRBV12-4; cdr3_aa: CASSLWGLAALNEQFF
v_call: TRBV6-1; cdr3_aa: CATRDPRGNEQFF
v_call: TRBV5-6; cdr3_aa: CASSFDNEQFF
v_call: TRBV5-1; cdr3_aa: CASNLGGAEGYTF
v_call: TRBV9; cdr3_aa: CASKGSGNTIYF
v_call: TRBV6-2/TRBV6-3; cdr3_aa: CASSLNPSGQETQYF
v_call: TRBV6-1; cdr3_aa: CASRATPAVYTGELFF
v_call: TRBV27; cdr3_aa: CASSPRSHPNTEAFF
v_call: TRBV28; cdr3_aa: CASSLAGQKETQYF
v_call: TRBV20-1; cdr3_aa: CSAIGEGASYEQYF
v_call: TRBV5-1; cdr3_aa: CASSFGGEQFF
v_call: TRBV6-1; cdr3_aa: CASSEAYDRGLIEAFF
v_call: TRBV2; cdr3_aa: CASSGREQYF
v_call: TRBV20-1; cdr3_aa: CSASPPPGATEAFF
v_call: TRBV11-2; cdr3_aa: CASSLDRPLAGGAEQFF
v_call: TRBV28; cdr3_aa: CARSLIGELFF
v_call: TRBV5-1; cdr3_aa: CASKTGSAPNEKLFF
v_call: TRBV5-4; cdr3_aa: CASSLGDYEQYF
v_call: TRBV2; cdr3_aa: CARRRDRVNSPLHF
v_call: TRBV6-1; cdr3_aa: CASSERGQDLYGYTF
v_call: TRBV4-2; cdr3_aa: CASSQDTVESFF
v_call: TRBV18; cdr3_aa: CASSPFGGTSNQPQHF
v_call: TRBV24-1; cdr3_aa: CATSDTTSGRAGYNEQFF